This T cell receptor beta chain was found in a study of post-analysis software for immune sequencing data. The wider study: Patients with relapsing-remitting, secondary progressive and progressive-relapsing multiple sclerosis courses were all represented.

Study-level findings and limits: Multiple sclerosis patients showed significantly lower normalized Chao1 diversity than controls did. With F measure, samples from one preparation batch clustered together strongly. About five TRBV segments, including TRBV5-6, TRBV5-1 and TRBV20-1, were more frequent in patients than controls.

As for this clonotype: Its target is unknown.

Built from TCR beta cDNA, the libraries had unique molecular identifiers in them. Starting from around 1 to 10 million T cells, the study yielded about 540,000 cDNA molecules. TCRdb itself ran the PCR reads through MiXCR, one entry per CDR3 protein. Of about 810,000 distinct CDR3 sequences in the sample, approximately 53% were seen once. The CDR3 consists of 16 residues. V lost 3 bases and J lost 6; bases outside the gene matches: 10. CDR1 is MRHNA, CDR2 SNTAGT, per germline. The chain combines TRBV6-4 with TRBJ2-1; 8 bases fit TRBD1. The sample taken for sequencing was blood. The clonotype comes from a girl aged 5 to 17 with multiple sclerosis. This chain's CDR3 is CASSEAGTGSPNEQFF. DNA for the CDR3: TGTGCCAGCAGTGAAGCCGGGACAGGATCCCCCAATGAGCAGTTCTTC.